One sample yielded the 10 T cell receptor beta chains listed below, sequenced in a study of blood T cell repertoires in COVID-19 (dated by TCRdb to 2020 to 2021). The library was produced with the immunoSEQ multiplex PCR assay. Held by TCRdb, this immuneACCESS table contains in-frame sequences only and omits some clones. Under half of the omission traces to an unresolved V gene where checked; the cause of the rest is unknown. This sample gives about 180,000 clones in total; about 82% of them show up just once. The ten largest clonotypes hold about 9.6% of the sample. The sample comprised PBMCs or T cells enriched from blood (not recorded which). Source of these receptors: a woman younger than 45 who had recovered from COVID-19.

The V and J genes are TRBV6-5 and TRBJ2-2; 11 positions match TRBD1. Per germline, CDR1 MNHEY and CDR2 SVGAGI. Trimming at V came to 6 bases and at J to 4 bases, leaving 4 bases not matched to a gene. This CDR3 region has 15 residues. In nucleotides, the CDR3 is TGTGCCAGCAGGAGGGACAGGGGGACCACCGGGGAGCTGTTTTTT. It codes for CASRRDRGTTGELFF.

This clone has a single count. The J gene is TRBJ2-7, the V gene TRBV3-1 (or the pseudogene TRBV3-2); 10 bases line up with TRBD1. The V and J ends lost 1 base and 5 bases, in that order; junction bases with no gene match: 2. The germline gives CDR1 LGHDT, CDR2 YNNKEL (reference sequence). This CDR3 spans 14 amino acids. CDR3 sequence (DNA): TGTGCCAGCAGCCAAGGACAGGGGGCTAACGAGCAGTACTTC. Its translation: CASSQGQGANEQYF.

The chain uses TRBV6-4 and TRBJ2-4; 8 bases agree with TRBD1. In germline, CDR1 is MRHNA, CDR2 SNTAGT. The J segment lost 6 bases and the V segment lost 3 bases, leaving 7 bases of the junction unmatched. The CDR3 runs 15 residues. This CDR3 reads CASSEVAGQGNIQYF. CDR3 bases: TGTGCCAGCAGTGAAGTTGCTGGACAGGGAAACATTCAGTACTTC.

J is TRBJ1-5 and V is TRBV28, with a weak D call TRBD1 (5 bases). This CDR3 comprises 16 residues. Germline CDR1 reads MDHEN; CDR2 reads SYDVKM. Trimming shortened V by 1 base and J by 2 bases, and 12 bases separated the two germline ends. CDR3 loop: CASSLFRGDGNQPQHF. CDR3 in DNA: TGTGCCAGCAGTTTATTTCGGGGGGACGGCAATCAGCCCCAGCATTTT.

The chain joins TRBV28 to TRBJ1-5; D is possibly TRBD1 (6 bases). Trimming removed 7 bases at V and 4 bases at J, with 14 bases between. CDR1 MDHEN and CDR2 SYDVKM come from the germline V gene. CDR3 length equals 14 residues. CDR3 protein: CASNRQDPNQPQHF. The CDR3 DNA sequence: TGTGCCAGCAATCGACAGGACCCAAATCAGCCCCAGCATTTT.

This clone has a handful of counts. V and J are TRBV27 and TRBJ2-7; 7 bases are a match to TRBD1. The junction had 8 bases not matched to a gene; V was cut back by 6 bases and J by 3 bases. CDR3 length: 14 amino acids. Germline V lookup: CDR1 MNHEY, CDR2 SMNVEV (reference sequence). This CDR3 is CASSPRTGYYEQYF. CDR3 nucleotide sequence: TGTGCCAGCAGCCCCCGGACAGGATACTACGAGCAGTACTTC.

The chain is built from TRBV10-3 and TRBJ1-5, with D hard to call. The CDR3 loop spans 15 amino acids. V was pared by 8 bases and J by 6 bases, with 20 bases between. CDR1 is ENHRY, CDR2 SYGVKD, per germline. Written as DNA, the CDR3 is TGTGCCATCCGCAGTGCCGGGGAGGGCTTTCAGCCCCAGCATTTT. Its translation is CAIRSAGEGFQPQHF.

The genes are TRBV27 and TRBJ1-1; 7 positions agree with TRBD1. V was clipped by 5 bases and J by 4 bases; unmatched bases: 10. Germline CDR1 MNHEY, CDR2 SMNVEV (reference sequence). The CDR3 length is 15 residues. In DNA, the CDR3 is TGTGCCAGCAGTGCTTACAGGGGATCAAGCACTGAAGCTTTCTTT. Its protein is CASSAYRGSSTEAFF.

This chain uses TRBV12-3 or TRBV12-4 with TRBJ2-5; perhaps TRBD2 as D (7 bases). The CDR3 has 13 amino acids. Trimming cost V 6 bases and J 5 bases, with 13 bases left between them. CDR3 sequence reads: CASRLRGGETQYF. CDR3 in DNA: TGTGCCAGCAGGCTCAGGGGAGGGGAGACCCAGTACTTC.

The chain has TRBV10-3 and TRBJ1-6; 10 bases align to TRBD1. CDR1 is ENHRY, CDR2 SYGVKD, per germline. With V trimmed by 0 bases and J by 13 bases, 15 bases remained unmatched. CDR3 length equals 18 residues. CDR3 in DNA: TGTGCCATCAGTGAGTCGGGACAGGGGTCCCCCATTGGTAGGCCCCTCCACTTT. Translated: CAISESGQGSPIGRPLHF.